The 16 T cell receptor beta chains below come from one sample, sequenced in a study of shared clonotypes between healthy human individuals. Only in-frame clones appear in the TCRdb table, and some are missing; sequencing was by immunoSEQ multiplex PCR. Of over a million clones listed, approximately 72% are singletons. Sequencing was done on a sample of memory CD4+ T cells sorted from blood. Subset meaning: CD45RA-negative fraction. The receptors here all came from a man younger than 35 in good health.

The V gene is TRBV7-2, the J gene TRBJ1-2; D is unresolved. Germline assignment: CDR1 SGHTA and CDR2 FQGNSA. With 2 bases removed from V and 6 bases from J, the gap between germline ends came to 13 bases. The CDR3 extends over 14 amino acids. As DNA, the CDR3 is TGTGCCAGCAGCTTATTTGTGGGGTCCGATGGCTACACCTTC. Translating gives CASSLFVGSDGYTF. Filled out from reference TRBV7-2 and TRBJ1-2, the complete variable domain reads GAGVSQSPSNKVTEKGKDVELRCDPISGHTALYWYRQSLGQGLEFLIYFQGNSAPDKSGLPSDRFSAERTGGSVSTLTIQRTQQEDSAVYLCASSLFVGSDGYTFGSGTRLTVV.

Only a few counts were recorded for this clone. This chain links TRBV2 with TRBJ2-3; TRBD2 matches 14 bases. The CDR3 loop spans 17 amino acids. Losses at the gene ends were 4 bases for V and 5 bases for J; bases not matched to a gene: 8. Germline CDR1 reads SNHLY; CDR2 reads FYNNEI. The CDR3 coding sequence is TGTGCCAGCAGTGCGGGACTAGCGGGGGCCGGGGGAGATACGCAGTATTTT. Translating it yields CASSAGLAGAGGDTQYF.

This chain joins TRBV29-1 and TRBJ2-7, with D uncertain. CDR1 and CDR2 (germline): SQVTM, ANQGSEA. V shed 4 bases and J shed 6 bases, with 16 bases lying between them. The CDR3 covers 13 residues. This chain's CDR3 is CSVGGSPGSEQYF. DNA for the CDR3: TGCAGCGTTGGAGGCTCCCCGGGTAGCGAGCAGTACTTC.

This clone has just a few counts. The chain employs TRBV30 and TRBJ1-4; 8 bases align to TRBD1. Germline CDR1 is GTSNPN and CDR2 is SVGIG (reference sequence). There are 15 residues in the CDR3. After removal of 0 bases from V and 5 bases from J, the junction contained 5 bases not matched to a gene. CDR3 DNA: TGTGCCTGGAGTGTAGCAGGGACAGGAAATGAAAAACTGTTTTTT. Amino acids: CAWSVAGTGNEKLFF. Drawing the rest from reference TRBV30 and TRBJ1-4, the complete variable domain is SQTIHQWPATLVQPVGSPLSLECTVEGTSNPNLYWYRQAAGRGLQLLFYSVGIGQISSEVPQNLSASRPQDRQFILSSKKLLLSDSGFYLCAWSVAGTGNEKLFFGSGTQLSVL.

This clone came up once. The chain joins TRBV5-1 to TRBJ2-7; 9 nucleotides match TRBD1. CDR3 length: 15 amino acids. The ends lost 6 bases at V and 2 bases at J; junction bases unmatched: 9. Germline assignment: CDR1 SGHRS and CDR2 YFSETQ. The CDR3 reads CASTTGTGIPYEQYF. The CDR3 DNA follows: TGCGCCAGCACCACCGGGACAGGGATCCCCTACGAGCAGTACTTC.

This clone was detected once. The chain recombines TRBV5-1 with TRBJ1-1; D gene uncertain. This CDR3 contains 15 residues. CDR1 SGHRS and CDR2 YFSETQ come from the germline V gene. The germline V and J ends were trimmed by 4 bases and 1 base, with 14 bases remaining between them. The CDR3 DNA reads TGCGCCAGCAGCCCAGTCCTTGACCCGAACACTGAAGCTTTCTTT. Its protein product is CASSPVLDPNTEAFF.

The rearrangement links TRBV7-9 to TRBJ2-7; 10 bases map to TRBD2. The CDR3 consists of 13 residues. V shed 5 bases, J shed 6 bases, and the junction held 4 bases outside the gene matches. The germline V gene has CDR1 SEHNR and CDR2 FQNEAQ (reference sequence). In nucleotides, the CDR3 is TGTGCCAGCAGCCTTCTAGCGGGAGTCGAGCAGTACTTC. Translation gives CASSLLAGVEQYF.

The chain couples TRBV5-1 to TRBJ1-1; D ambiguous. Deletions cut 4 bases from V and 1 base from J, with 14 bases between. This CDR3 contains 15 residues. From germline, CDR1 is SGHRS and CDR2 YFSETQ. CDR3 DNA: TGCGCCAGCAGCCCCTTATCGACGGGGAACACTGAAGCTTTCTTT. Translation: CASSPLSTGNTEAFF. Complete variable domain (other parts from reference TRBV5-1 and TRBJ1-1): KAGVTQTPRYLIKTRGQQVTLSCSPISGHRSVSWYQQTPGQGLQFLFEYFSETQRNKGNFPGRFSGRQFSNSRSEMNVSTLELGDSALYLCASSPLSTGNTEAFFGQGTRLTVV.

The V gene is TRBV12-5, the J gene TRBJ2-3; D might be TRBD2 (5 bases). Trimming stripped 6 bases from V and 3 bases from J, with 10 bases between. CDR3 size: 13 residues. Germline V gene data show CDR1 as LGHNT and CDR2 as FRNRAP. The CDR3 bases are TGTGCTAGTGGCTCCTCGGGGACAGATACGCAGTATTTT. Amino acids: CASGSSGTDTQYF. Together with reference TRBV12-5 and TRBJ2-3, the CDR3 gives the full variable domain: DARVTQTPRHKVTEMGQEVTMRCQPILGHNTVFWYRQTMMQGLELLAYFRNRAPLDDSGMPKDRFSAEMPDATLATLKIQPSEPRDSAVYFCASGSSGTDTQYFGPGTRLTVL.

This clone showed up just once. The chain couples TRBV9 to TRBJ1-2; D perhaps matches TRBD1 (6 bases). Germline lookup yields CDR1 SGDLS and CDR2 YYNGEE. The CDR3 contains 14 residues. Trimming pared 5 bases from V and 0 bases from J, leaving 11 bases between. CDR3 DNA: TGTGCCAGCAGGAAGGACAGAGCTAACTATGGCTACACCTTC. Protein product: CASRKDRANYGYTF.

This clone was counted once. The chain recombines TRBV7-2 with TRBJ1-5; D is possibly TRBD1 (5 bases). The ends were cut back, 3 bases at V and 3 bases at J, with 6 bases in the middle. The CDR3 runs to 13 residues. From germline, CDR1 is SGHTA and CDR2 FQGNSA. CDR3 amino acids: CASSFGHNQPQHF. CDR3 sequence (DNA): TGTGCCAGCAGCTTTGGACACAATCAGCCCCAGCATTTT.

The J gene is TRBJ1-2, the V gene TRBV19; D is undetermined. The germline V gene has CDR1 LNHDA and CDR2 SQIVND (reference sequence). The CDR3 consists of 14 residues. Trimming left V 1 base short and J 7 bases short, with 13 bases between. This CDR3 is CASSIGRESGGYTF. The CDR3 DNA reads TGTGCCAGTAGTATAGGGCGCGAATCGGGTGGCTACACCTTC.

J is TRBJ1-2 and V is TRBV5-4; D is unresolved. V shed 5 bases and J shed 1 base, with 12 bases lying between them. The germline V gene encodes CDR1 SGHNT and CDR2 YYREEE (reference sequence). This CDR3 contains 14 residues. CDR3 nucleotide sequence: TGTGCCAGCAGTTCTGCCTTTCTTAACTATGGCTACACCTTC. This codes for CASSSAFLNYGYTF.

This rearrangement joins TRBV18 to TRBJ2-7; possibly TRBD1 or TRBD2 for D (6 bases each). CDR1 and CDR2 (germline): KGHSH, LQKENI. Trimming shortened V by 0 bases and J by 2 bases, and 14 bases separated the two germline ends. This CDR3 is 16 amino acids long. The CDR3 sequence: CASSPPRQGRPYEQYF. Written as DNA, the CDR3 is TGTGCCAGCTCACCACCCCGGCAGGGGAGGCCCTACGAGCAGTACTTC. The variable domain in full, with the rest retrieved from reference TRBV18 and TRBJ2-7, is NAGVMQNPRHLVRRRGQEARLRCSPMKGHSHVYWYRQLPEEGLKFMVYLQKENIIDESGMPKERFSAEFPKEGPSILRIQQVVRGDSAAYFCASSPPRQGRPYEQYFGPGTRLTVT.

The chain recombines TRBV5-1 with TRBJ1-2; 8 bases agree with TRBD1. CDR3 length: 15 amino acids. With 2 bases clipped from V and 0 bases from J, the junction kept 3 bases outside the gene matches. Germline V lookup: CDR1 SGHRS, CDR2 YFSETQ. Here the CDR3 reads CASSLGQGPNYGYTF. Written as DNA, the CDR3 is TGCGCCAGCAGCTTAGGACAGGGACCTAACTATGGCTACACCTTC.

The V and J genes are TRBV6-6 and TRBJ2-3; D uncertain. V lost 5 bases and J 5 bases, leaving 5 bases between the germline ends. Germline CDR1 is MNHNY and CDR2 is SVGAGI (reference sequence). CDR3 length equals 11 residues. CDR3 amino acids: CASSTIDTQYF. CDR3 sequence (DNA): TGTGCCAGCAGTACCATAGATACGCAGTATTTT.